This T cell receptor (beta chain) was obtained from a study of T cells expressing NK-cell markers. Background on the study: Repertoires of TCR beta were obtained from T cells sorted as CD3+CD56+NKG2C+, CD3+CD56+NKG2C- and CD3+CD56-NKG2C+. The eight sequenced donors comprised seven who were HCMV-seropositive and one who was seronegative.

On this clonotype: The antigen remains undetermined.

cDNA encoding TCR beta was synthesized via 5'RACE template switching incorporating UMIs. TCRdb re-called the 5' RACE reads; every CDR3 protein appears as one record, without DNA. This sample's table has just under 150,000 distinct CDR3 sequences. CDR1 is SEHNR and CDR2 is FQNEAQ in the germline V gene (reference sequence). The CDR3 is made up of 13 amino acids. Study-level results: One observes that, in several donors, these clonotypes were also the leading ones within the CD3+CD56-NKG2C+ fraction.

The receptor's source is a young man in good health. The chain recombines TRBV7-9 with TRBJ2-4. The specimen sequenced was blood T cells: a sorted CD56 or NKG2C T cell subset, CD4+ or CD8+ T cells, or bulk PBMC T cells (not recorded which). The CDR3 protein is CASSFGYKTYQYF. Full variable domain (outside the CDR3, taken from reference TRBV7-9 and TRBJ2-4): DTGVSQNPRHKITKRGQNVTFRCDPISEHNRLYWYRQTLGQGPEFLTYFQNEAQLEKSRLLSDRFSAERPKGSFSTLEIQRTEQGDSAMYLCASSFGYKTYQYFGAGTRLSVL.